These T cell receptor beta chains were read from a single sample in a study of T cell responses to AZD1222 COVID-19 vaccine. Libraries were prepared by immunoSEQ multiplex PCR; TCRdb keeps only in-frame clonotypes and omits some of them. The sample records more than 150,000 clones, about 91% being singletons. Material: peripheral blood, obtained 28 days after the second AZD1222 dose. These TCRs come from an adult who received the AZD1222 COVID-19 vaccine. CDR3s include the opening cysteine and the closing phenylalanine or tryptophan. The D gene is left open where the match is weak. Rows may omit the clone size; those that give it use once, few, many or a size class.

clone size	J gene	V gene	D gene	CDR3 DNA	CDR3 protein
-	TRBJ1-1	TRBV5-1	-	TGCGCCAGCAGCTTGGACAGGGAGGGCACTGAAGCTTTCTTT	CASSLDREGTEAFF
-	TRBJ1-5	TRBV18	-	TGTGCCAGCTCACCACCGGGACCGAAGAATCAGCCCCAGCATTTT	CASSPPGPKNQPQHF
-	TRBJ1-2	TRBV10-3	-	TGTGCCACGGAGGGGAGTTCCCGGAGGTACACCTTC	CATEGSSRRYTF
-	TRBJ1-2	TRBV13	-	TGTGCCAGCAGCCCCGCGATACAGGGAGACTATGGCTACACCTTC	CASSPAIQGDYGYTF
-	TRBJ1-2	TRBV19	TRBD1	TGTGCCAGTAGTATAGAAACCGGACAGGGGGGGCCCTCTTCTGGGTATGGCTACACCTTC	CASSIETGQGGPSSGYGYTF
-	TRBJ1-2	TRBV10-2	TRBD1	TGCGCCAGCGGGACAGGGGGTCTCGTCGATGGCTACACCTTC	CASGTGGLVDGYTF
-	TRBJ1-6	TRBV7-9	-	TGTGCCAGCAGAAAAGGGGGGGCTCGGGTGCCTTCACCCCTCCACTTT	CASRKGGARVPSPLHF
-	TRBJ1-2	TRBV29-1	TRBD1	TGCAGCGTTGAAGATTGGGGGCTCCGGGACAGAATTTTCTCGCGGGGTGGCTACACCTTC	CSVEDWGLRDRIFSRGGYTF
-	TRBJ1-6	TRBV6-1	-	TGTGCCAGCAGTGAAGGTCTAAAGGGGCAGCTTTCACCCCTCCACTTT	CASSEGLKGQLSPLHF
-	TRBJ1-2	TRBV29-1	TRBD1	TGCAGCGTGGAGACAGGGAAGTCGCAGGGCTACACCTTC	CSVETGKSQGYTF
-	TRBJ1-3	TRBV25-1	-	TGTGCCAGCAGTGATTCAGGGAACACCATATATTTT	CASSDSGNTIYF
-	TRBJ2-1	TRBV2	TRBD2	TGTGCCAGCAGTGAAGGGGTAGCGGGGGCCCGGGATGAGCAGTTCTTC	CASSEGVAGARDEQFF
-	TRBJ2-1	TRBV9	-	TGTGCCAGCAGCGTAAGCGAAAGACCGAGGAATGAGCAGTTCTTC	CASSVSERPRNEQFF
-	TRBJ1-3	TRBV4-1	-	TGCGCCAGCAGCCAAGTGGGACTGCCCGGACTCGGAAACACCATATATTTT	CASSQVGLPGLGNTIYF
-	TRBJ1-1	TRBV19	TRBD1	TGTGCCAGTAGTATAAGTAGGGGACAGGGGCAAGCTTTCTTT	CASSISRGQGQAFF
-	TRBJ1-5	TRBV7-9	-	TGTGCCAGCAGCCCGGGACTTGTGGGCAATCAGCCCCAGCATTTT	CASSPGLVGNQPQHF
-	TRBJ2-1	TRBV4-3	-	TGCGCCAGCAGCCCCTGGACTTCTACCTACAATGAGCAGTTCTTC	CASSPWTSTYNEQFF
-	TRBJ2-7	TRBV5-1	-	TGCGCCAGCAGCTTGACTAGGCGAGGGTCCTACGAGCAGTACTTC	CASSLTRRGSYEQYF
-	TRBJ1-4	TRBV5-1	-	TGCGCCAGCAGCCTCCGGATCGGTGAAAAACTGTTTTTT	CASSLRIGEKLFF
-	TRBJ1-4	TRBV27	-	TGTGCCAGCAGTTTCAGGGTGGGGGGTGAAAAACTGTTTTTT	CASSFRVGGEKLFF
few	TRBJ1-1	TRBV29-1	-	TGCAGCGTTGTTCGGGGGGGGCACACTGAAGCTTTCTTT	CSVVRGGHTEAFF
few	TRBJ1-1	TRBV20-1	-	TGCAGTGCTAGTGGGGAGAGCATCACTGAAGCTTTCTTT	CSASGESITEAFF
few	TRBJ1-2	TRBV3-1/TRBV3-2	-	TGTGCCAGCAGCCCCTCGGGGAGGAGGAGTGGCTACACCTTC	CASSPSGRRSGYTF
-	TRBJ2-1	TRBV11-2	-	TGTGCCAGCAGCCTCGAACATCAGGTGCACAATGAGCAGTTCTTC	CASSLEHQVHNEQFF
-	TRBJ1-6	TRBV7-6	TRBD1	TGTGCCAGCAGCCCCGGACAGGGACTCAGCTCCTATAATTCACCCCTCCACTTT	CASSPGQGLSSYNSPLHF
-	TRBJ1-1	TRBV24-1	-	TGTGCCACCTTAGAACAGGGCCTTTTGCCGGGCGCTGAAGCTTTCTTT	CATLEQGLLPGAEAFF
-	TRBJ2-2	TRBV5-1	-	TGCGCCAGCAGCTTAACCTCCCCCGGGGAGCTGTTTTTT	CASSLTSPGELFF
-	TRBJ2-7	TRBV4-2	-	TGTGCCAGCAGCCAAGTCCGGGCAGGTTCCTACTACGAGCAGTACTTC	CASSQVRAGSYYEQYF
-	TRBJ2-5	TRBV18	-	TGTGCCAGCTCCCCGGGAGCCCAAGAGACCCAGTACTTC	CASSPGAQETQYF
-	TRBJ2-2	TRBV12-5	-	TGTGCTAGTGGTTCCCGACAGGGAGGCACCGGGGAGCTGTTTTTT	CASGSRQGGTGELFF
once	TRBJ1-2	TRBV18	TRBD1	TGTGCCAGCTCACCAGGGGCAGGGGGCAGCTATGGCTACACCTTC	CASSPGAGGSYGYTF
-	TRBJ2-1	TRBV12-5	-	TGTGCTAGTGGCCTGGAGAGCTCCTACAATGAGCAGTTCTTC	CASGLESSYNEQFF
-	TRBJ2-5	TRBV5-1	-	TGCGCCAGCAGCTACTTACAGGGCCCCCAAGAGACCCAGTACTTC	CASSYLQGPQETQYF
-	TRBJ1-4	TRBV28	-	TGTGCCAGCAGCTTGGACCACGGGGATGAAAAACTGTTTTTT	CASSLDHGDEKLFF
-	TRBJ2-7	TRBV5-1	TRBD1	TGCGCCAGCAGCTCAAATACCGGGACAGGGTATCACGAGCAGTACTTC	CASSSNTGTGYHEQYF
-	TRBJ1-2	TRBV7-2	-	TGTGCCAGCAGCTTAGGCAGGGTCGATGGCTACACCTTC	CASSLGRVDGYTF
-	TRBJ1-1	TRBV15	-	TGTGCCACGCCCGGGGAGGCCACTGAAGCTTTCTTT	CATPGEATEAFF
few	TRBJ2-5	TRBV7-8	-	TGTGCCAGCAGCGCTCCGGGGCCTAAAGAGACCCAGTACTTC	CASSAPGPKETQYF
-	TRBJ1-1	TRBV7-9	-	TGTGCCAGCAGCCCGCTCACGAACACTGAAGCTTTCTTT	CASSPLTNTEAFF
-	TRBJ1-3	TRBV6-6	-	TGTGCCAGCAGCAACGCCGGGGACTCCAGGCGAAACACCATATATTTT	CASSNAGDSRRNTIYF
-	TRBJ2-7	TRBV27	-	TGTGCCAGCAGTTTGGGAGGAGTACCCTACGAGCAGTACTTC	CASSLGGVPYEQYF
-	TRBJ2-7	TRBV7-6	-	TGTGCCAGCAGCTTAGATAGGGGGATCCGCTCCTACGAGCAGTACTTC	CASSLDRGIRSYEQYF
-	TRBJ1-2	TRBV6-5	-	TGTGCCAGCAGCTCCACTGGGGGCTACACCTTC	CASSSTGGYTF
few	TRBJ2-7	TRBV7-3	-	TGTGCCAGCAGCTTAACGCCCGGGGGGCCAAATTACGAGCAGTACTTC	CASSLTPGGPNYEQYF
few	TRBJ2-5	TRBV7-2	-	TGTGCCAGCAGCTTAACGCGAGGGGGGCGAGTGGCGACCCAGTACTTC	CASSLTRGGRVATQYF
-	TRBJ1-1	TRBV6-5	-	TGTGCCAGCAGCAACAGGGATACGAACACTGAAGCTTTCTTT	CASSNRDTNTEAFF
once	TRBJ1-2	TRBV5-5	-	TGTGCCAGCAGCGATAAAGCGGCGGTGAATTTAGAGAACTATGGCTACACCTTC	CASSDKAAVNLENYGYTF
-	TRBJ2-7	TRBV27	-	TGTGCCAGCAGTTTGGCAACAGGGATAGGTAAAAAGCACGAGCAGTACTTC	CASSLATGIGKKHEQYF
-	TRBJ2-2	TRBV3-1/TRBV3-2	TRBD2	TGTGCCAGCAGCCGACCGGGACTAGGATGGGCCGGGGAGCTGTTTTTT	CASSRPGLGWAGELFF
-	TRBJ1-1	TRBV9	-	TGTGCCAGCAGCGTAGACAGGCGGGAGGGCTCTGAAGCTTTCTTT	CASSVDRREGSEAFF